This entry lists 18 T cell receptor beta chains sequenced from one sample in a study of Graves' ophthalmopathy and Graves' hyperthyroidism. Researchers took RNA transcripts and amplified TCR beta CDR3 regions from them. Investigators did first-round RT-PCR with HTBI primers, then second-round multiplex PCR. TCRdb re-derived calls from the multiplex PCR reads in MiXCR, one entry per CDR3 protein. The sample includes just over 400,000 distinct CDR3 sequences, more than 20% of them seen just once. Sequenced material: peripheral blood. These TCRs come from a young woman with stable Graves' hyperthyroidism.

This clonotype was picked up many times. This chain links TRBV5-1 with TRBJ2-2; D may correspond to TRBD1 or TRBD2 (6 bases each). CDR3 length: 14 residues. The germline V gene encodes CDR1 SGHRS and CDR2 YFSETQ. V lost 7 bases and J lost 5, with 15 bases in between. For the CDR3, the DNA is TGCGCCAGCGGGGACAACGGGGGAACCGGGGAGCTGTTTTTT. Translated: CASGDNGGTGELFF.

The chain joins TRBV20-1 to TRBJ1-6; TRBD1 aligns across 9 bases. This CDR3 region has 15 residues. Germline trimming cut 0 bases from V and 8 bases from J; bases unmatched to any gene: 5. CDR1 and CDR2 (germline): DFQATT, SNEGSKA (reference sequence). The CDR3 bases are TGCAGTGCTAGAGAACAGGGGGCAGAGTATTCACCCCTCCACTTT. Protein product: CSAREQGAEYSPLHF.

This clonotype was seen many times. The CDR3 sequence: CASSLDGAGYSYEQYF. As DNA, the CDR3 is TGTGCCAGCAGCTTAGATGGGGCAGGGTACTCCTACGAGCAGTACTTC. The chain links TRBV11-2 to TRBJ2-7; perhaps TRBD1 as D (5 bases). Germline V gives CDR1 SGHAT, CDR2 FQNNGV. Trimming cost V 0 bases and J 0 bases, with 12 bases left between them. This CDR3 has 16 amino acids.

This clonotype was observed many times. This chain links TRBV27 with TRBJ1-6, with a weak D call TRBD1 (5 bases). Germline loops: CDR1 MNHEY, CDR2 SMNVEV (reference sequence). The CDR3 runs 18 residues. Trimming stripped 3 bases from V and 5 bases from J, with 20 bases between. CDR3 residues: CASSFGRWLRGDNSPLHF. CDR3 nucleotide sequence: TGTGCCAGCAGTTTCGGACGGTGGCTGCGGGGGGATAATTCACCCCTCCACTTT.

The CDR3 bases are TGTGCCAGCAGCGCCGGGACAGCAAATGAGCAGTTCTTC. It codes for CASSAGTANEQFF. This rearrangement joins TRBV9 to TRBJ2-1; TRBD1 matches at 7 bases. The CDR3 sequence is 13 residues long. With 3 bases clipped from V and 7 bases from J, the junction kept 4 bases outside the gene matches. The germline V gene encodes CDR1 SGDLS and CDR2 YYNGEE.

This clonotype was recorded many times. V and J are TRBV7-6 and TRBJ2-7; maybe TRBD1 (7 bases). The CDR3 is 17 residues long. Germline CDR1 is SGHVS and CDR2 is FNYEAQ. Trimming stripped 1 base from V and 4 bases from J, with 20 bases between. CDR3 residues: CASSLDQGRGAPYEQYF. CDR3 nucleotides: TGTGCCAGCAGCTTAGATCAGGGCAGGGGGGCGCCGTACGAGCAGTACTTC.

This clonotype was seen at least ten times. The rearrangement uses TRBV18 and TRBJ2-7, with D hard to call. Trimming left V 0 bases short and J 5 bases short, with 11 bases between. CDR3 length equals 14 residues. Germline lookup yields CDR1 KGHSH and CDR2 LQKENI. DNA for the CDR3: TGTGCCAGCTCACCACCTGTTAGGGTCCACGAGCAGTACTTC. Protein: CASSPPVRVHEQYF.

The sample holds many counts of this clonotype. The chain recombines TRBV10-3 with TRBJ1-2; D call uncertain. V shed 2 bases and J shed 8 bases, with 6 bases lying between them. From germline, CDR1 is ENHRY and CDR2 SYGVKD. The CDR3 runs to 11 residues. The CDR3 region is CAISEGWGYTF. The CDR3 nucleotides read TGTGCCATCAGTGAGGGGTGGGGCTACACCTTC.

Ten or more counts support this clonotype. The chain joins TRBV4-3 to TRBJ2-5; TRBD2 aligns across 8 bases. The CDR3 has 15 amino acids. CDR1 is LGHNA, CDR2 YSLEER, per germline. The J segment lost 4 bases and the V segment lost 4 bases, leaving 8 bases of the junction unmatched. The CDR3 loop is CASSPYRGGGETQYF. DNA of the CDR3: TGCGCCAGCAGCCCTTATCGGGGGGGAGGAGAGACCCAGTACTTC.

This clonotype was counted at least ten times. A junction end diverges from the germline sequence, so it may reflect a read error. The V gene is TRBV9, the J gene TRBJ1-6, with a possible D match to TRBD1 (5 bases). The CDR3 extends over 14 amino acids. Looked up from germline, CDR1 is SGDLS and CDR2 is YYNGEE. CDR3 coding DNA: TGTGCCAGCAGCGTAGGGGGGGATAATTCACCCCTCTACTTT. Its translation: CASSVGGDNSPLYF.

The gene calls are TRBV4-1 and TRBJ2-7; D remains unclear. Trimming left V 1 base short and J 3 bases short, with 10 bases between. The CDR3 is 14 amino acids. Per the germline V gene, CDR1 is MGHRA and CDR2 is YSYEKL. The CDR3 region has the DNA TGCGCCAGCAGCCAAGGGGTCTTTAACTACGAGCAGTACTTC. It codes for CASSQGVFNYEQYF.

This clonotype was counted ten times or more. V is TRBV9 and J is TRBJ1-1; 10 positions match TRBD1. The CDR3 is made up of 17 amino acids. Germline values: CDR1 SGDLS, CDR2 YYNGEE. Trimming took 4 bases from V and 1 from J; bases not matched to a gene: 10. This CDR3 is CASSPGTGVITNTEAFF. The CDR3 DNA is TGTGCCAGCAGCCCAGGGACAGGGGTAATTACGAACACTGAAGCTTTCTTT.

The chain combines TRBV20-1 with TRBJ2-7; TRBD2 matches at 16 bases. V shed 4 bases, J shed 6 bases, and the junction held 15 bases outside the gene matches. CDR3 size: 18 residues. CDR1 and CDR2 from the germline V gene are DFQATT and SNEGSKA (reference sequence). The CDR3 DNA sequence: TGCAGTGCTACTGGGACTAGCGGGAGGGCCGTCTGGGTGGGCGAGCAGTACTTC. Amino acids: CSATGTSGRAVWVGEQYF.

This clonotype was recorded many times. An end of the junction does not agree with germline; a read error may underlie this. The chain carries TRBV20-1 and TRBJ2-1; either TRBD1 or TRBD2 may supply D (7 bases each). The V gene's germline CDR1 is DFQATT and CDR2 SNEGSKA (reference sequence). The length of the CDR3 is 14 residues. The CDR3 reads CSARQGGDFNEKFF. The DNA for the CDR3 is TGCAGTGCTAGGCAGGGGGGGGACTTCAATGAGAAGTTCTTC.

At least ten counts were recorded for this clonotype. V and J are TRBV30 and TRBJ2-5; 11 bases match TRBD2. Germline lookup yields CDR1 GTSNPN and CDR2 SVGIG (reference sequence). V trimming: 2 bases; J trimming: 1 base; junction bases outside the gene matches: 12. This CDR3 region has 18 residues. DNA of the CDR3: TGTGCCTGGAGTAATGGGGCCCGACTAGCGGGAATCCAAGAGACCCAGTACTTC. It specifies CAWSNGARLAGIQETQYF.

This clonotype was counted a single time. The genes are TRBV12-3 or TRBV12-4 and TRBJ2-7; 7 bases are a match to TRBD2. This CDR3 is built from 15 residues. The J segment lost 2 bases and the V segment lost 7 bases, leaving 11 bases of the junction unmatched. The DNA for the CDR3 is TGTGCCAGCATTAAAGCGGGAACCCGTACCTACGAGCAGTACTTC. Residues: CASIKAGTRTYEQYF.

This clonotype appeared many times. This chain connects TRBV13 to TRBJ2-5; 8 positions match TRBD1. This CDR3 is 15 amino acids long. Losses at the gene ends were 0 bases for V and 7 bases for J; bases not matched to a gene: 7. Germline V CDR1 and CDR2: PRHDT, FYEKMQ (reference sequence). Written as DNA, the CDR3 is TGTGCCAGCAGCTTAGGGGCAGGGGGCGCCGGGACCCAGTACTTC. The encoded protein is CASSLGAGGAGTQYF.

This clonotype was found many times. The CDR3 spells CASSGQGSLNEQYF. Written as DNA, the CDR3 is TGTGCCAGCAGTGGACAGGGGAGTTTGAACGAGCAGTACTTC. The chain recombines TRBV25-1 with TRBJ2-7; 8 bases are a match to TRBD1. The CDR3 runs 14 residues. In germline, CDR1 is MGHDK, CDR2 SYGVNS. Trimming at V came to 4 bases and at J to 5 bases, leaving 7 bases not matched to a gene.